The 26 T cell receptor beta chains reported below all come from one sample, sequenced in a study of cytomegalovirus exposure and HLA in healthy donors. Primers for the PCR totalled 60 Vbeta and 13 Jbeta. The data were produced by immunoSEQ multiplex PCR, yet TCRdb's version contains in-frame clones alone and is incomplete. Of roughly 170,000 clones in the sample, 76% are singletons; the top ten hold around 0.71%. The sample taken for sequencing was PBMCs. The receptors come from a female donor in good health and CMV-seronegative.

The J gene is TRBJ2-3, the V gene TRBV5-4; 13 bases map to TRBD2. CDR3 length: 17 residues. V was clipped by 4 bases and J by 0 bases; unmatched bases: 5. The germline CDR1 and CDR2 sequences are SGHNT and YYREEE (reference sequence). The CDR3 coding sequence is TGTGCCAGCAGCCCCGGACTAGCGGGGGATAGCACAGATACGCAGTATTTT. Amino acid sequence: CASSPGLAGDSTDTQYF.

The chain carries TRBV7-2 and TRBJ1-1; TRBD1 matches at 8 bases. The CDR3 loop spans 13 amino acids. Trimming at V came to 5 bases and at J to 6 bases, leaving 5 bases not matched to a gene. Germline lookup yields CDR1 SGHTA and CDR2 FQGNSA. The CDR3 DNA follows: TGTGCCAGCAGCCAGGACAGGGCCCCTGAAGCTTTCTTT. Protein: CASSQDRAPEAFF.

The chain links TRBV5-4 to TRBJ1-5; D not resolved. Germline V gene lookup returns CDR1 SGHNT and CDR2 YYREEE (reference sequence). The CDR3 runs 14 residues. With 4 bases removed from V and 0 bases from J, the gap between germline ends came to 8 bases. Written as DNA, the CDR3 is TGTGCCAGCAGCGACATGACTAGCAATCAGCCCCAGCATTTT. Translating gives CASSDMTSNQPQHF.

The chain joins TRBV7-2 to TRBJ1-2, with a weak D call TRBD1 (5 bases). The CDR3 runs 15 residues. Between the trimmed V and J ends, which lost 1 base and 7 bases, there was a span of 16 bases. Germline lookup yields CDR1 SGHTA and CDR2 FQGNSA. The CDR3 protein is CASSLVGIGAGGYTF. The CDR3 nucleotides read TGTGCCAGCAGCTTAGTTGGAATTGGGGCTGGTGGCTACACCTTC.

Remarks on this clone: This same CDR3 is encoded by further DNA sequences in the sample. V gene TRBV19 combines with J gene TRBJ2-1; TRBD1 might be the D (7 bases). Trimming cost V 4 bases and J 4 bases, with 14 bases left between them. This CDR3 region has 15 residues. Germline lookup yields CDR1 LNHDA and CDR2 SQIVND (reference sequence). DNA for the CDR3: TGTGCCAGTAGTAGGACCAGGGGGACTTACAATGAGCAGTTCTTC. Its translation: CASSRTRGTYNEQFF.

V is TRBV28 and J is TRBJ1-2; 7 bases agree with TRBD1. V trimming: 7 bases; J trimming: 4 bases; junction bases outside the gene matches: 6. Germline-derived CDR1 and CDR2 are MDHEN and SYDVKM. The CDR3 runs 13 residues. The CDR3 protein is CASKKGDSYGYTF. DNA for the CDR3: TGTGCCAGCAAAAAGGGGGACAGCTATGGCTACACCTTC.

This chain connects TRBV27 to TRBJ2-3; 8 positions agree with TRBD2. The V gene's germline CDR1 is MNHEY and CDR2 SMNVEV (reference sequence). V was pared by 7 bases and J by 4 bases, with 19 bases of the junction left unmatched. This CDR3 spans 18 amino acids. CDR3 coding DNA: TGTGCCAGCATTGGACCCGGGACTAGACTAGTAAATTCAGATACGCAGTATTTT. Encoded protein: CASIGPGTRLVNSDTQYF.

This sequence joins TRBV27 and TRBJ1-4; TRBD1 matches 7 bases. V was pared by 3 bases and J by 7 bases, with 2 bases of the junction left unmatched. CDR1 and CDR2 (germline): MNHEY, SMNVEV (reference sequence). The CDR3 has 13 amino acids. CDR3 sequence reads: CASSFGTAEKLFF. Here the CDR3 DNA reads TGTGCCAGCAGTTTTGGGACAGCTGAAAAACTGTTTTTT.

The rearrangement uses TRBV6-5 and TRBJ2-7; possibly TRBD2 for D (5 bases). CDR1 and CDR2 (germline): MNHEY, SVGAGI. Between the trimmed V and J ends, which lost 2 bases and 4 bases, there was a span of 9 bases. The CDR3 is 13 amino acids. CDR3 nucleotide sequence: TGTGCCAGCAGTTACCGGACGGGATACGAGCAGTACTTC. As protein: CASSYRTGYEQYF.

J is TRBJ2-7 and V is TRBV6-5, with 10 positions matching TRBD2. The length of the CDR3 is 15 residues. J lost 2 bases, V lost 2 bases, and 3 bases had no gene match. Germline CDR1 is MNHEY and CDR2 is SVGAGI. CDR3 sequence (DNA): TGTGCCAGCAGTTACGCAGCGGGAGGGACCTACGAGCAGTACTTC. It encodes CASSYAAGGTYEQYF.

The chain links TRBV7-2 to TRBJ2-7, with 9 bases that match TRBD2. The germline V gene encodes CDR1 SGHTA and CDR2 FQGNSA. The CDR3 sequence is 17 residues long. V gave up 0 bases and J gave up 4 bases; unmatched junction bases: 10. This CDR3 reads CASSLANAGGKRYEQYF. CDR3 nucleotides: TGTGCCAGCAGCTTAGCGAACGCGGGAGGGAAGAGATACGAGCAGTACTTC.

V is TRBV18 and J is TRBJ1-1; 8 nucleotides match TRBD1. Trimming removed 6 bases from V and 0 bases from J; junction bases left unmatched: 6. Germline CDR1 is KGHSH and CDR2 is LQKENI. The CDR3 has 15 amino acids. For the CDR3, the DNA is TGTGCCAGCTCGTTGACGACAGGGGTGAACACTGAAGCTTTCTTT. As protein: CASSLTTGVNTEAFF.

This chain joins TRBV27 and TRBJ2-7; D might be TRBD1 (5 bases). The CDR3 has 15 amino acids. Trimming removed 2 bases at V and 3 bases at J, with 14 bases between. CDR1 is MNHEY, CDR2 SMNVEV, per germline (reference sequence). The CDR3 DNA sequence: TGTGCCAGCAGTTTAAAGGGGCGGATCGACTACGAGCAGTACTTC. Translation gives CASSLKGRIDYEQYF.

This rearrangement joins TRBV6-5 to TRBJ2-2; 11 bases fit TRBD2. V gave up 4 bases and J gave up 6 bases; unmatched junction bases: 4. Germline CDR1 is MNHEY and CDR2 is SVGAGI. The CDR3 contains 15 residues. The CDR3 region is CASSLGLAAAGELFF. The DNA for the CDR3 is TGTGCCAGCAGTTTGGGACTAGCGGCCGCCGGGGAGCTGTTTTTT.

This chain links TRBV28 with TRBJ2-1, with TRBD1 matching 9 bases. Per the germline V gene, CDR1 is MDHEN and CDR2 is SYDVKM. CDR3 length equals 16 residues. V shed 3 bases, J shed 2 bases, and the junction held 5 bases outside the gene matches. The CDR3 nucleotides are TGTGCCAGCAGTTTCTACCGACAGGGGGCCTACAATGAGCAGTTCTTC. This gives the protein CASSFYRQGAYNEQFF.

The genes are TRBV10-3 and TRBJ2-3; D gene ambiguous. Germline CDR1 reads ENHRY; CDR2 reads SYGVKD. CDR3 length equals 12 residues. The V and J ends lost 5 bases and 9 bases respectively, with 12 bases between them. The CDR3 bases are TGTGCCATCAGTAGCGCGAAGTCAACGCAGTATTTT. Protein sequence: CAISSAKSTQYF.

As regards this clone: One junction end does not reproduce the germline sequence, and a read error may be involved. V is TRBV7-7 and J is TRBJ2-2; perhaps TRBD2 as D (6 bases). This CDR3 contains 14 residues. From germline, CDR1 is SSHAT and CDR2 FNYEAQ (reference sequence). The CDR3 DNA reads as TGTGCTAGCAGCTTAGCGTCCGGGGGCGGGGAGCTGTTTTTT. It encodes CASSLASGGGELFF.

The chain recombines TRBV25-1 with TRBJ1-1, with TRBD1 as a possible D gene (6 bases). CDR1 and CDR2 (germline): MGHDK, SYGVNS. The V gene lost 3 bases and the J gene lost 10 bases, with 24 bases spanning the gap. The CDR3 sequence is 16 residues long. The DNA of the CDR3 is TGTGCCAGCAGTGAGGCCACGAGGGGGTACGGTAGAGCAGCTTTCTTT. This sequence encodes CASSEATRGYGRAAFF.

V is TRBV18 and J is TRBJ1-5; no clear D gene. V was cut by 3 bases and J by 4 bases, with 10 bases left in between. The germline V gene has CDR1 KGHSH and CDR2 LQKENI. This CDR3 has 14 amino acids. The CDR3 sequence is CASSPGSPNQPQHF. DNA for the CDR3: TGTGCCAGCTCACCCGGGTCCCCGAATCAGCCCCAGCATTTT.

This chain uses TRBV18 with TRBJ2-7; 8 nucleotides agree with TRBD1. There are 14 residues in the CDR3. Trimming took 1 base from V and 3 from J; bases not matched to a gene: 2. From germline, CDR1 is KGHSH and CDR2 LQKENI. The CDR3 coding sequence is TGTGCCAGCTCACCACGGACAGGGTTCTACGAGCAGTACTTC. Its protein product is CASSPRTGFYEQYF.

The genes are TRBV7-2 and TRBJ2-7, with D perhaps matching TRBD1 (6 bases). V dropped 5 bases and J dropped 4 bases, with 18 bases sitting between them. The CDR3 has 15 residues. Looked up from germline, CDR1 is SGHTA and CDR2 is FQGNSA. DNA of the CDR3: TGTGCCAGCAGCGTCGGACGGGGACAACTTTACGAGCAGTACTTC. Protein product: CASSVGRGQLYEQYF.

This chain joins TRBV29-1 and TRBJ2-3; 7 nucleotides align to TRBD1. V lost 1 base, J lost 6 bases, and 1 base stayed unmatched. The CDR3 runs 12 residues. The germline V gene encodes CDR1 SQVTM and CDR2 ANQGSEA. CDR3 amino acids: CSVEVTGDTQYF. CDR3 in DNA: TGCAGCGTTGAAGTGACAGGGGATACGCAGTATTTT.

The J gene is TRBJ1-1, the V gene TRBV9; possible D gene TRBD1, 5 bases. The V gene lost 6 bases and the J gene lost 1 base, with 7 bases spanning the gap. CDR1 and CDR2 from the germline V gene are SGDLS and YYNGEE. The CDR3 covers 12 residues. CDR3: CASTGQNTEAFF. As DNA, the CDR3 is TGTGCCAGCACAGGACAGAACACTGAAGCTTTCTTT. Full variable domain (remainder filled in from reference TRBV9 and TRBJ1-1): DSGVTQTPKHLITATGQRVTLRCSPRSGDLSVYWYQQSLDQGLQFLIQYYNGEERAKGNILERFSAQQFPDLHSELNLSSLELGDSALYFCASTGQNTEAFFGQGTRLTVV.

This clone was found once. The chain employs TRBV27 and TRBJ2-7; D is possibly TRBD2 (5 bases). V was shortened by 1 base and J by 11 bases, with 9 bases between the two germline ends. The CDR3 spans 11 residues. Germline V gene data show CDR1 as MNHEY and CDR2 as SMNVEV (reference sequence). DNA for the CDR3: TGTGCCAGCAGTTTATGGGTGAGGGAGTACTTC. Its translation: CASSLWVREYF.

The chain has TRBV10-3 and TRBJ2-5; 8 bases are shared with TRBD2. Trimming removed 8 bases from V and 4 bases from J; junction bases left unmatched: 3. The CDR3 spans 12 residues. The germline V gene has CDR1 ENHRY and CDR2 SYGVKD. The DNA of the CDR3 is TGTGCCATCGGGACTAGGGCAGAGACCCAGTACTTC. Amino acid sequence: CAIGTRAETQYF.

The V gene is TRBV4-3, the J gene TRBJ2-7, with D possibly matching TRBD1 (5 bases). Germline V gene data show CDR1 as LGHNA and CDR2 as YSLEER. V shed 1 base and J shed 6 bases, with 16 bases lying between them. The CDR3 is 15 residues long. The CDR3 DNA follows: TGCGCCAGCAGCCAAGCATCATTGGGGCCAAGCGAGCAGTACTTC. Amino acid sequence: CASSQASLGPSEQYF.